This T cell receptor beta chain was sequenced in a study of T cell responses to AZD1222 COVID-19 vaccine. TCRdb's table, derived via immunoSEQ multiplex PCR, lists solely in-frame clones and lacks some. The sample has roughly 150,000 clones; 88% are singletons. CDR1 is SGDLS, CDR2 YYNGEE, per germline. The CDR3 contains 15 residues. The V end lost 1 base, the J end lost 5 bases, and 13 bases lay between the germline ends. This sequence joins TRBV9 and TRBJ2-1; no firm D call. The sequence was obtained from an adult in good health. Source: peripheral blood, taken on day 0 of AZD1222 vaccination. CDR3 DNA: TGTGCCAGCAGCGTATTTTGGACCACCGACAATGAGCAGTTCTTC. Translating it yields CASSVFWTTDNEQFF. The full variable domain, completed using reference TRBV9 and TRBJ2-1, is DSGVTQTPKHLITATGQRVTLRCSPRSGDLSVYWYQQSLDQGLQFLIQYYNGEERAKGNILERFSAQQFPDLHSELNLSSLELGDSALYFCASSVFWTTDNEQFFGPGTRLTVL.